Each of the 15 T cell receptor beta chains below was sequenced from the same sample in a study of lymphopenia after photon versus proton radiotherapy. Sequencing was performed with immunoSEQ multiplex PCR; in TCRdb, only in-frame clones are kept and a portion is missing. The top ten clones hold 9.5% to 15% of a sample with 65,000 or so clones, around 90% of them seen once. Sequenced material: peripheral blood, taken from a patient treated with proton-based radiotherapy. These receptor sequences come from an elderly man with esophageal cancer.

The chain uses TRBV29-1 and TRBJ1-2; the match to TRBD1 covers 10 bases. V was clipped by 6 bases and J by 3 bases; unmatched bases: 4. CDR1 and CDR2 (germline): SQVTM, ANQGSEA. The CDR3 totals 13 residues. CDR3 DNA sequence: TGCAGCGTGTGGGGACAGGGGTACTATGGCTACACCTTC. Translation gives CSVWGQGYYGYTF.

This chain uses TRBV5-4 with TRBJ1-1; the D gene is possibly TRBD1 (5 bases). This CDR3 has 16 residues. V gave up 2 bases and J gave up 0 bases, with 14 bases separating them. Germline V lookup: CDR1 SGHNT, CDR2 YYREEE (reference sequence). The CDR3 spells CASSFGQGYMNTEAFF. DNA of the CDR3: TGTGCCAGCAGCTTCGGTCAGGGATACATGAACACTGAAGCTTTCTTT.

This clone has just a few counts. CDR3 sequence (DNA): TGTGCCAGCAGTGCGTCAACAGGGGGCAACACTGAAGCTTTCTTT. Protein sequence: CASSASTGGNTEAFF. This chain links TRBV27 with TRBJ1-1, with 9 bases matching TRBD1. CDR3 length equals 15 residues. Germline loops: CDR1 MNHEY, CDR2 SMNVEV (reference sequence). Germline trimming cut 5 bases from V and 2 bases from J; bases unmatched to any gene: 6.

This clone was seen just once. V and J are TRBV6-1 and TRBJ1-5; D not certain. The CDR3 extends over 14 amino acids. Germline lookup yields CDR1 MNHNS and CDR2 SASEGT. The V gene lost 6 bases and the J gene lost 4 bases, with 13 bases spanning the gap. CDR3 coding DNA: TGTGCCAGCAGCCTCCCCGTGGGTAATCAGCCCCAGCATTTT. This sequence encodes CASSLPVGNQPQHF.

V usage is TRBV5-1 and J usage is TRBJ1-6, with D perhaps matching TRBD1 (5 bases). The V and J ends lost 3 bases and 8 bases respectively, with 24 bases between them. Germline V gene lookup returns CDR1 SGHRS and CDR2 YFSETQ. The CDR3 sequence is 18 residues long. The CDR3 region has the DNA TGCGCCAGCAGCTACCATACCGGGGGGGGAAGATCCTATTCACCCCTCCACTTT. Translated, it gives CASSYHTGGGRSYSPLHF.

The chain links TRBV5-1 to TRBJ1-1; 7 bases line up with TRBD1. J lost 1 base, V lost 1 base, and 10 bases had no gene match. This CDR3 has 17 amino acids. Germline V gene lookup returns CDR1 SGHRS and CDR2 YFSETQ. The CDR3 spells CASSLLLKGQTNTEAFF. The CDR3 DNA reads TGCGCCAGCAGCTTGTTATTGAAGGGACAGACGAACACTGAAGCTTTCTTT.

The chain recombines TRBV4-1 with TRBJ2-1, with D perhaps TRBD1 (5 bases). Germline CDR1 MGHRA, CDR2 YSYEKL. The CDR3 is made up of 11 amino acids. Trimming removed 2 bases from V and 12 bases from J, with 8 bases in between. CDR3: CASSQRGLQFF. The CDR3 DNA reads as TGCGCCAGCAGCCAAAGGGGATTGCAGTTCTTC.

J is TRBJ1-5 and V is TRBV2, with 8 bases identical to TRBD1. The V gene end was trimmed by 5 bases and the J gene end by 1 base; junction bases not matched to a gene: 7. This CDR3 contains 16 residues. CDR1 SNHLY and CDR2 FYNNEI come from the germline V gene. Here the CDR3 reads CASSTTQGASNQPQHF. CDR3 coding DNA: TGTGCCAGCAGTACCACCCAGGGGGCGAGCAATCAGCCCCAGCATTTT.

This chain uses TRBV6-5 with TRBJ1-1; D gene unclear. The CDR3 is 12 residues long. Trimming removed 6 bases from V and 5 bases from J, with 10 bases in between. In germline, CDR1 is MNHEY, CDR2 SVGAGI. CDR3 region: CASSYRRTEAFF. The CDR3 bases are TGTGCCAGCAGCTACAGACGGACTGAAGCTTTCTTT.

J is TRBJ2-2 and V is TRBV7-2; 11 nucleotides align to TRBD2. CDR1 and CDR2 from the germline V gene are SGHTA and FQGNSA. V lost 5 bases and J lost 4; bases outside the gene matches: 9. This CDR3 spans 17 amino acids. The CDR3 loop is CASSALLAGGLTGELFF. CDR3 bases: TGTGCCAGCAGCGCCCTCCTAGCGGGGGGCCTCACCGGGGAGCTGTTTTTT.

This chain connects TRBV27 to TRBJ2-7; TRBD1 matches 11 bases. The V and J ends lost 2 bases and 7 bases, in that order; junction bases with no gene match: 4. The CDR3 is made up of 14 amino acids. Germline CDR1 reads MNHEY; CDR2 reads SMNVEV (reference sequence). CDR3 nucleotides: TGTGCCAGCAGTTTAGGACAGGGGGCTGGAGAGCAGTACTTC. Encoded protein: CASSLGQGAGEQYF.

The chain employs TRBV4-1 and TRBJ1-5; TRBD1 agrees at 7 bases. Germline loops: CDR1 MGHRA, CDR2 YSYEKL. V was pared by 4 bases and J by 8 bases, with 8 bases of the junction left unmatched. The CDR3 loop spans 14 amino acids. CDR3 sequence (DNA): TGCGCCAGCAGCCGTGACAGGGTGGGGGAGCCCCAGCATTTT. This translates into CASSRDRVGEPQHF.

The chain links TRBV11-2 to TRBJ2-1; TRBD2 matches 12 bases. Germline V lookup: CDR1 SGHAT, CDR2 FQNNGV. V shed 10 bases and J 4 bases; nucleotides not matched to a gene: 5. This CDR3 is 14 amino acids long. This CDR3 reads CATTTSGGYNEQFF. The CDR3 bases are TGTGCCACTACGACTAGCGGGGGTTACAATGAGCAGTTCTTC.

The CDR3 DNA reads TGTGCCAGTAGGATACAGGGGATCGGCGGGGAGCTGTTTTTT. Protein product: CASRIQGIGGELFF. The V call is TRBV19, the J call TRBJ2-2; 7 positions agree with TRBD1. V lost 6 bases and J lost 7; bases outside the gene matches: 8. Germline V gene lookup returns CDR1 LNHDA and CDR2 SQIVND (reference sequence). This CDR3 is 14 amino acids long.

The genes are TRBV27 and TRBJ2-7, with 8 bases identical to TRBD1. Germline loops: CDR1 MNHEY, CDR2 SMNVEV (reference sequence). Trimming at V came to 5 bases and at J to 6 bases, leaving 12 bases not matched to a gene. CDR3 length: 15 residues. In nucleotides, the CDR3 is TGTGCCAGCAGTAACTACGCCCGGACAGGGACCGAGCAGTACTTC. Protein sequence: CASSNYARTGTEQYF.